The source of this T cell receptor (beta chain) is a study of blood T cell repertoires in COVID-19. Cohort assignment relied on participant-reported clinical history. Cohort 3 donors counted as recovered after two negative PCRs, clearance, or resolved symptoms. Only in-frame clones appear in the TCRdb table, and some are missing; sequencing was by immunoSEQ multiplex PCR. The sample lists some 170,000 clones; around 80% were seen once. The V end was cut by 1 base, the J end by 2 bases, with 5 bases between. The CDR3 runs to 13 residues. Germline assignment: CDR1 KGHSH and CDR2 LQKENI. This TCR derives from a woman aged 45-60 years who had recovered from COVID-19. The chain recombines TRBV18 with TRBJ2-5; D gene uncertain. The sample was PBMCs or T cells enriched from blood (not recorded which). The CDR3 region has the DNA TGTGCCAGCTCACCACGGCAGCAAGAGACCCAGTACTTC. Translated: CASSPRQQETQYF.